The entry that follows covers one T cell receptor (beta chain) sequence. Its specificity is unknown. CDR3 and TCR beta VDJ profiling relied on genomic DNA as the template. Using its own MiXCR run on the reads, TCRdb lists one record per CDR3 protein. The sample contains some 150,000 distinct CDR3 sequences, about 70% of which appear only once. Patients sequenced had flow cytometry evidence of CD8+CD57+ cell expansion. In all patients, the disease was severe acquired aplastic anemia. Blood samples were obtained from patients who had received no prior therapy. The data belong to a study of CD8+CD57+ T cells in acquired aplastic anemia. Study conclusions and caveats: Patients had fewer than 35 CD8+ CDR3 sequences in common with controls (the shared set). CD8+ Simpson's diversity in patients was not significantly different from that in controls.

The TCR comes from a human donor with aplastic anemia. Sequenced input: sorted CD4+, CD8+, or CD8+CD57+ T cells (not recorded which) from PBMCs.

CDR3 sequence: CATSDPGQGQGYGYTF. In nucleotides, the CDR3 is TGTGCCACCAGTGATCCCGGACAGGGTCAAGGCTATGGCTACACCTTC. The rearrangement joins TRBV24-1 to TRBJ1-2, with 8 bases matching TRBD1. Germline CDR1 reads KGHDR; CDR2 reads SFDVKD. The CDR3 runs to 16 residues. Trimming at V came to 3 bases and at J to 4 bases, leaving 9 bases not matched to a gene.